One and the same sample provided the 10 T cell receptor beta chains below, sequenced in a study of T cell repertoires and HLA-DP antigens. The data were produced by immunoSEQ multiplex PCR, yet TCRdb's version contains in-frame clones alone and is incomplete. The table records approximately 110,000 clones, nearly 95% of them present only once. These receptors lack a known antigen. The sequenced sample was CD4+ T cells from PBMCs. All receptors derive from a woman between 18 and 29 years old in good health and CMV-seronegative.

This clone was recorded once. The V gene is TRBV7-9, the J gene TRBJ1-1; tentative D call: TRBD1 (6 bases). V was cut by 5 bases and J by 9 bases, with 13 bases left in between. Germline V gives CDR1 SEHNR, CDR2 FQNEAQ (reference sequence). There are 12 residues in the CDR3. CDR3 DNA: TGTGCCAGCAGCCTGGACAGTTATCAAGCTTTCTTT. It yields the protein CASSLDSYQAFF.

This chain joins TRBV4-2 and TRBJ1-1; weak D call: TRBD1 (6 bases). Per germline, CDR1 LGHNA and CDR2 YNFKEQ. Trimming stripped 1 base from V and 1 base from J, with 16 bases between. This CDR3 region has 17 residues. The CDR3: CASSQVGHRAPNTEAFF. The CDR3 nucleotides are TGTGCCAGCAGCCAAGTGGGCCACAGGGCCCCGAACACTGAAGCTTTCTTT.

The chain uses TRBV7-2 and TRBJ2-5, with a possible D match to TRBD2 (6 bases). Germline V CDR1 and CDR2: SGHTA, FQGNSA. The CDR3 contains 16 residues. V was pared by 2 bases and J by 5 bases, with 18 bases between. CDR3 sequence (DNA): TGTGCCAGCAGCTTAAGCTTATCGGGACGGGGGGAGACCCAGTACTTC. Protein product: CASSLSLSGRGETQYF.

The chain recombines TRBV11-2 with TRBJ1-1; maybe TRBD1 (5 bases). Germline CDR1 is SGHAT and CDR2 is FQNNGV. CDR3 length equals 15 residues. Trimming shortened V by 0 bases and J by 2 bases, and 10 bases separated the two germline ends. The CDR3 reads CASSLDQGINTEAFF. CDR3 DNA sequence: TGTGCCAGCAGCTTAGATCAGGGCATTAACACTGAAGCTTTCTTT.

The gene calls are TRBV7-9 and TRBJ2-2, with TRBD1 matching 7 bases. The germline gives CDR1 SEHNR, CDR2 FQNEAQ (reference sequence). V gave up 3 bases and J gave up 4 bases; unmatched junction bases: 2. This CDR3 has 14 amino acids. The CDR3 is CASSFYRGTGELFF. The CDR3 nucleotides read TGTGCCAGCAGCTTCTACAGGGGCACCGGGGAGCTGTTTTTT.

The chain combines TRBV27 with TRBJ2-7, with D tentatively TRBD1 or TRBD2 (6 bases each). The CDR3 runs to 16 residues. Trimming pared 5 bases from V and 2 bases from J, leaving 19 bases between. The germline V gene encodes CDR1 MNHEY and CDR2 SMNVEV (reference sequence). The CDR3, as DNA: TGTGCCAGCAGTCTCGGTCGGACAAGGGGGGCCTACGAGCAGTACTTC. Amino acid sequence: CASSLGRTRGAYEQYF.

The gene calls are TRBV18 and TRBJ2-7; the match to TRBD2 covers 10 bases. CDR3 length equals 15 residues. Trimming removed 4 bases from V and 9 bases from J; junction bases left unmatched: 12. The V gene's germline CDR1 is KGHSH and CDR2 LQKENI. The DNA of the CDR3 is TGTGCCAGCTCACTCCTAGCGGGAGACTACACGACGCAGTACTTC. It yields the protein CASSLLAGDYTTQYF.

The rearrangement joins TRBV28 to TRBJ2-7, with 8 nucleotides matching TRBD2. Trimming took 6 bases from V and 12 from J; bases not matched to a gene: 19. The CDR3 consists of 15 residues. Germline V gene lookup returns CDR1 MDHEN and CDR2 SYDVKM. CDR3 sequence reads: CASSRGGTRTTHGYV. The DNA for the CDR3 is TGTGCCAGCAGCCGTGGCGGGACTAGGACTACGCATGGGTACGTC.

The rearrangement uses TRBV6-5 and TRBJ2-1; D might be TRBD1 (5 bases). In germline, CDR1 is MNHEY, CDR2 SVGAGI. The CDR3 is made up of 12 amino acids. Trimming shortened V by 5 bases and J by 9 bases, and 11 bases separated the two germline ends. The CDR3 sequence: CASSLQGSEQFF. CDR3 nucleotides: TGTGCCAGCAGTCTCCAGGGTAGTGAGCAGTTCTTC.

This rearrangement joins TRBV7-3 to TRBJ2-2; the D is unclear. Trimming removed 3 bases from V and 5 bases from J, with 7 bases in between. Germline V gene data show CDR1 as SGHTA and CDR2 as FQGTGA. This CDR3 contains 13 residues. CDR3 sequence reads: CASSFGGTGELFF. CDR3 in DNA: TGTGCCAGCAGCTTTGGTGGGACCGGGGAGCTGTTTTTT.